The present entry profiles one TCR beta chain with its context. Its antigen is not identified. This sample was included in a study of OX40 agonist ivuxolimab in advanced cancers. Study-wide results and limits: Dose levels from 0.1 to 3.0 mg/kg saw CD4+ and CD8+ blood T cells expand clonally by week 6.

Measured with immunoSEQ multiplex PCR; TCRdb has only the in-frame clones, and not every one. The repertoire holds more than 25,000 clones, with approximately 84% as singletons. Systemic immunosuppression or autoimmune disease history was grounds to exclude patients. CDR1 and CDR2 from the germline V gene are SQVTM and ANQGSEA. The CDR3 runs 15 residues. The junction had 16 bases not matched to a gene; V was cut back by 7 bases and J by 5 bases. The sample here was CD4+ or CD8+ T cells sorted from blood, taken in a trial of the OX40 agonist ivuxolimab. The chain joins TRBV29-1 to TRBJ2-5; 7 nucleotides line up with TRBD2. The receptor was isolated from an adult with an advanced solid tumor such as melanoma, head and neck, liver or kidney cancer. CDR3 coding DNA: TGCAGCGCCGCCCCACGGGAGGACTCCCTGGAGACCCAGTACTTC. It encodes CSAAPREDSLETQYF.